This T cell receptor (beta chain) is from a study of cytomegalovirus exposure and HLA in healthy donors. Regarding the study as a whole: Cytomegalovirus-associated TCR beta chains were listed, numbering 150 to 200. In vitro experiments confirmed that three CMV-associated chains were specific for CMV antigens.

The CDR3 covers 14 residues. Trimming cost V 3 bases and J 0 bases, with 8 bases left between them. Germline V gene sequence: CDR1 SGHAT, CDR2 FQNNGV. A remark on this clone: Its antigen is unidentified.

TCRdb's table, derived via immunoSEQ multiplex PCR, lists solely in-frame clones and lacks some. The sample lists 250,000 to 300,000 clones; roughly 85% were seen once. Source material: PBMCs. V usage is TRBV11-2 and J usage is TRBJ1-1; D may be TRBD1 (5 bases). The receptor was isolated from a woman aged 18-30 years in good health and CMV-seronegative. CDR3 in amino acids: CASSFRTLNTEAFF. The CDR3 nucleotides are TGTGCCAGCAGCTTCCGGACACTGAACACTGAAGCTTTCTTT.